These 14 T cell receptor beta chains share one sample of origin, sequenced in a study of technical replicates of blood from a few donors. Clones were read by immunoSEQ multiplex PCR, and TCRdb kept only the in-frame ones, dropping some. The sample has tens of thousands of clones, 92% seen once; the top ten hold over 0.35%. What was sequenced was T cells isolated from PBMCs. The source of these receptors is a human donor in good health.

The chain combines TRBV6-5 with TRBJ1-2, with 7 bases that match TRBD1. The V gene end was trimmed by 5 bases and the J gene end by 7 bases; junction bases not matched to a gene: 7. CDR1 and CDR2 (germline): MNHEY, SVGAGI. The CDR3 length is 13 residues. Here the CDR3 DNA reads TGTGCCAGCAGTGCGAAGACAGGGAGTGGCTACACCTTC. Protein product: CASSAKTGSGYTF.

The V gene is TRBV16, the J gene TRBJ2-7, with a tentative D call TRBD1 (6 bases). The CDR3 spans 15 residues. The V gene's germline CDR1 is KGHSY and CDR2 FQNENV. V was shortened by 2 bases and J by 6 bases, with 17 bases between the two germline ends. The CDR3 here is CASSQSTRGLREQYF. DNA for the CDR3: TGTGCCAGCAGCCAAAGCACCAGGGGCCTACGCGAGCAGTACTTC.

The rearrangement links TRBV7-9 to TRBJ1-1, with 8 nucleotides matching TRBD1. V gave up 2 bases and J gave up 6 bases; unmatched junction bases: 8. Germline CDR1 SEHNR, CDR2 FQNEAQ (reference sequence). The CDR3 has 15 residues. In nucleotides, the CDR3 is TGTGCCAGCAGCTTAATTCAGGGGGCTAGGCCTGAAGCTTTCTTT. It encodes CASSLIQGARPEAFF. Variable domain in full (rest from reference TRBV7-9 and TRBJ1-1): DTGVSQNPRHKITKRGQNVTFRCDPISEHNRLYWYRQTLGQGPEFLTYFQNEAQLEKSRLLSDRFSAERPKGSFSTLEIQRTEQGDSAMYLCASSLIQGARPEAFFGQGTRLTVV.

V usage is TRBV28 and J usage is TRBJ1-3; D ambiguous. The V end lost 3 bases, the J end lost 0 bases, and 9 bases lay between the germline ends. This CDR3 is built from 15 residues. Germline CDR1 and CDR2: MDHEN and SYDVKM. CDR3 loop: CASSFGPNSGNTIYF. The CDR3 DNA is TGTGCCAGCAGTTTTGGCCCCAACTCTGGAAACACCATATATTTT. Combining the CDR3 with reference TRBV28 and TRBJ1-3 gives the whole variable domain DVKVTQSSRYLVKRTGEKVFLECVQDMDHENMFWYRQDPGLGLRLIYFSYDVKMKEKGDIPEGYSVSREKKERFSLILESASTNQTSMYLCASSFGPNSGNTIYFGEGSWLTVV.

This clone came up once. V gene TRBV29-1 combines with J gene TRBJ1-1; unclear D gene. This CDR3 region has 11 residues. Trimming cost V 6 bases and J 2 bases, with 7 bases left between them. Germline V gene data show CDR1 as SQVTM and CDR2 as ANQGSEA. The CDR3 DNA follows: TGCAGCGTAACAGAAAACACTGAAGCTTTCTTT. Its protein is CSVTENTEAFF.

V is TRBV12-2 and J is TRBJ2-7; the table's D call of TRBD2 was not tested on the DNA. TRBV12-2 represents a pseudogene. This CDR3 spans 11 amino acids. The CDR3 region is CASRRRAGRYF. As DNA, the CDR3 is TGTGCAAGTCGCCGTCGAGCGGGAAGGTACTTC.

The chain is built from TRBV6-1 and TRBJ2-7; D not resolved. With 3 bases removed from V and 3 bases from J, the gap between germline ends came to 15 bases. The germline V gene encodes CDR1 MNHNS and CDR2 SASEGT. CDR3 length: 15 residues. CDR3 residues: CASSDSSLGYYEQYF. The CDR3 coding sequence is TGTGCCAGCAGTGATAGTAGCTTAGGTTACTACGAGCAGTACTTC.

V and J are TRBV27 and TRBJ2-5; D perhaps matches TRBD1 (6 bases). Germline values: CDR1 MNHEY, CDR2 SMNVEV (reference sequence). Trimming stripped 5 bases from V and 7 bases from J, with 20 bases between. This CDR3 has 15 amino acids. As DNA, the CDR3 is TGTGCCAGCAGTCCAAGCTCGACAGGTTCTGGGACCCAGTACTTC. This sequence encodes CASSPSSTGSGTQYF.

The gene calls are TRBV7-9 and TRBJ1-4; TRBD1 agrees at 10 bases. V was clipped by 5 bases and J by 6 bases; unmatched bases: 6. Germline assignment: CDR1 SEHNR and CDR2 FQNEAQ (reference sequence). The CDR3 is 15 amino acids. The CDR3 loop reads CASSLPGQGYEKLFF. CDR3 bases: TGTGCCAGCAGCCTTCCGGGACAGGGGTATGAAAAACTGTTTTTT.

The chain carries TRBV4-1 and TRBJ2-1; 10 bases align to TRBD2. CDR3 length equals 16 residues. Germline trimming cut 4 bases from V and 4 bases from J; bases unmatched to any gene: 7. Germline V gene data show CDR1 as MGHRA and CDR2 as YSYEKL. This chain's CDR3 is CASSPGLAGVYNEQFF. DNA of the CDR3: TGCGCCAGCAGCCCGGGGCTAGCGGGGGTATACAATGAGCAGTTCTTC.

CDR3 in DNA: TGTGCCAGCATGCCCTTGCGGGGGGGCACAGATACGCAGTATTTT. The encoded protein is CASMPLRGGTDTQYF. The V gene is TRBV27, the J gene TRBJ2-3; 8 nucleotides agree with TRBD2. V shed 7 bases, J shed 1 base, and the junction held 7 bases outside the gene matches. The CDR3 totals 15 residues. CDR1 and CDR2 from the germline V gene are MNHEY and SMNVEV (reference sequence).

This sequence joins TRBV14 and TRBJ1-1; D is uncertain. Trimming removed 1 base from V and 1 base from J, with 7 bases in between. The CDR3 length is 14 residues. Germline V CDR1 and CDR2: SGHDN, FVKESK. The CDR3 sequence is CASSQGSWNTEAFF. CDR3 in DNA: TGTGCCAGCAGCCAAGGTTCTTGGAACACTGAAGCTTTCTTT. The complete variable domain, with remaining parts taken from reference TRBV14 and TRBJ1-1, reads EAGVTQFPSHSVIEKGQTVTLRCDPISGHDNLYWYRRVMGKEIKFLLHFVKESKQDESGMPNNRFLAERTGGTYSTLKVQPAELEDSGVYFCASSQGSWNTEAFFGQGTRLTVV.

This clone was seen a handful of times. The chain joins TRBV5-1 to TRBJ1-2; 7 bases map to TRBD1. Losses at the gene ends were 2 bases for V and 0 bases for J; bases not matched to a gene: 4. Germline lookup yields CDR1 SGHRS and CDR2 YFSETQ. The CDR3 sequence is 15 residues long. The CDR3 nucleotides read TGCGCCAGCAGCTTAGGACAGGTTTCTAACTATGGCTACACCTTC. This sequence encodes CASSLGQVSNYGYTF. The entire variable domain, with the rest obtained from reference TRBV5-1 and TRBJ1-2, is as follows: KAGVTQTPRYLIKTRGQQVTLSCSPISGHRSVSWYQQTPGQGLQFLFEYFSETQRNKGNFPGRFSGRQFSNSRSEMNVSTLELGDSALYLCASSLGQVSNYGYTFGSGTRLTVV.

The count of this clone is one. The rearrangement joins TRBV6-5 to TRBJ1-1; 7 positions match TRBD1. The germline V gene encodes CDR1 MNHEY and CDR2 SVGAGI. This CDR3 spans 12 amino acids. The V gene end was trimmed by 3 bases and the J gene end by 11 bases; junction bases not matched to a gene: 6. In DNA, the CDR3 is TGTGCCAGCAGTTATCGCAGGGGGAATGCTTTCTTT. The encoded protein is CASSYRRGNAFF.